This T cell receptor (beta chain) was captured in a study of control samples from healthy donors and cancer patients. The junction had 10 bases not matched to a gene; V was cut back by 8 bases and J by 0 bases. CDR1 is LGHNA and CDR2 is YNFKEQ in the germline V gene. The CDR3 runs to 16 residues. The table came from immunoSEQ multiplex PCR; TCRdb's copy has only in-frame clones and leaves some out. Among 150,000 or so clones listed, over 85% were seen once. The genes are TRBV4-2 and TRBJ2-4, with 7 bases identical to TRBD2. The clonotype was recovered from a man younger than 35 in good health. The source material was blood. Here the CDR3 DNA reads TGTGCCAGCGGGCCGAGCGGGAACCTAGCCAAAAACATTCAGTACTTC. Residues: CASGPSGNLAKNIQYF.